Each of the 8 T cell receptor beta chains below was sequenced from the same sample in a study of a mutant IDH1 vaccine in newly diagnosed glioma. Generated by immunoSEQ multiplex PCR, the TCRdb table keeps only in-frame clones and is missing some. The sample lists approximately 25,000 clones; roughly 84% were seen once. No antigen has been assigned to these receptors. Time point reported: week 47, end of study. Doses consisted of 300 ug of mutant IDH1 20-mer peptide each, paired with topical imiquimod. This specimen was PBMCs, taken from a glioma patient whose treatment included an IDH1 peptide vaccine. These receptors came from a man between 35 and 55 years old with glioma.

The chain's CDR3 is CEEGRRWTGELFF. DNA for the CDR3: TGTGAGGAGGGTAGGAGGTGGACCGGGGAGCTGTTTTTT. The chain uses TRBV7-6 and TRBJ2-2, with D maybe TRBD2 (6 bases). The CDR3 sequence is 13 residues long. Germline loops: CDR1 SGHVS, CDR2 FNYEAQ. The full variable domain, with the rest looked up from reference TRBV7-6 and TRBJ2-2, is GAGVSQSPRYKVTKRGQDVALRCDPISGHVSLYWYRQALGQGPEFLTYFNYEAQQDKSGLPNDRFSAERPEGSISTLTIQRTEQRDSAMYRCEEGRRWTGELFFGEGSRLTVL.

The chain has TRBV27 and TRBJ2-3, with a possible D match to TRBD1 (7 bases). Trimming shortened V by 6 bases and J by 3 bases, and 19 bases separated the two germline ends. Per the germline V gene, CDR1 is MNHEY and CDR2 is SMNVEV (reference sequence). The CDR3 extends over 16 amino acids. CDR3 loop: CASSLWRGQTTDTQYF. The CDR3 nucleotides read TGTGCCAGCAGCTTGTGGAGGGGACAGACTACAGATACGCAGTATTTT.

This sequence joins TRBV9 and TRBJ2-7; D is possibly TRBD1 (5 bases). V was cut by 0 bases and J by 0 bases, with 10 bases left in between. From germline, CDR1 is SGDLS and CDR2 YYNGEE. The CDR3 has 15 amino acids. The CDR3 region is CASSVDGASSYEQYF. For the CDR3, the DNA is TGTGCCAGCAGCGTAGATGGGGCGAGCTCCTACGAGCAGTACTTC.

CDR3 coding DNA: TGTGCCAGCAGTGAAGCGGTGGCAGCCCGTGGGGAAGCTTTCTTT. It translates to CASSEAVAARGEAFF. This chain connects TRBV6-1 to TRBJ1-1, with D unresolved. The CDR3 contains 15 residues. Trimming removed 0 bases from V and 8 bases from J, with 16 bases in between. The germline V gene has CDR1 MNHNS and CDR2 SASEGT.

This chain uses TRBV18 with TRBJ2-5, with no clear D. Deletions cut 0 bases from V and 4 bases from J, with 3 bases between. The CDR3 covers 12 residues. Germline V gene data show CDR1 as KGHSH and CDR2 as LQKENI. CDR3 sequence (DNA): TGTGCCAGCTCACCACCCGGAGAGACCCAGTACTTC. Its protein product is CASSPPGETQYF.

J is TRBJ2-1 and V is TRBV21-1; TRBD2, the D gene given by the table, was not confirmed from the DNA. TRBV21-1 is deemed a pseudogene. CDR3 size: 15 residues. The CDR3 DNA is TGTGCCAGCAGAGGGACTTGCGGGCCGTACAATGAGCAGTTCTTC. It is translated as CASRGTCGPYNEQFF.

The J gene is TRBJ1-5, the V gene TRBV29-1; D perhaps matches TRBD1 (6 bases). The CDR3 sequence is 14 residues long. Trimming took 6 bases from V and 3 from J, leaving 15 bases between them. Per the germline V gene, CDR1 is SQVTM and CDR2 is ANQGSEA. CDR3: CSVTQGPNNQPQHF. The CDR3, as DNA: TGCAGCGTAACACAGGGCCCGAACAATCAGCCCCAGCATTTT. The full variable domain, in which reference TRBV29-1 and TRBJ1-5 provide the parts outside the CDR3, is SAVISQKPSRDICQRGTSLTIQCQVDSQVTMMFWYRQQPGQSLTLIATANQGSEATYESGFVIDKFPISRPNLTFSTLTVSNMSPEDSSIYLCSVTQGPNNQPQHFGDGTRLSIL.

V is TRBV2 and J is TRBJ1-5; D remains ambiguous. The CDR3 runs to 14 residues. Germline CDR1 and CDR2: SNHLY and FYNNEI. Trimming removed 8 bases from V and 3 bases from J, with 14 bases in between. The CDR3 protein is CASAERALNQPQHF. The CDR3 nucleotides read TGTGCCAGCGCTGAGAGGGCCCTCAATCAGCCCCAGCATTTT.